This T cell receptor beta chain is drawn from a study of graft-versus-host responses after intestinal transplantation. The plating included some 200,000 irradiated, violet-dye-labeled stimulator cells together with some 200,000 CFSE-labeled responder cells. With 5 bases clipped from V and 2 bases from J, the junction kept 6 bases outside the gene matches. This CDR3 is 14 amino acids long. Germline CDR1 and CDR2: SEHNR and FQNEAQ (reference sequence). Sequencing used immunoSEQ multiplex PCR; TCRdb keeps in-frame clones, though not all of them. The sample records about 7,000 clones, roughly a third being singletons. The sample holds a few counts of this clone.

The V call is TRBV7-9, the J call TRBJ2-7, with 7 bases aligning to TRBD1. This clonotype originated in a human patient who was an organ donor for intestinal transplantation. Sequenced here: alloreactive CD8+ T cells from a mixed lymphocyte reaction culture, sampled before transplantation. The subset here: CFSE-low proliferating T cells sorted from roughly six-day pre-transplant mixed lymphocyte reaction (GvH or HvG direction). CDR3 loop: CASSGWGQPYEQYF. The CDR3 region has the DNA TGTGCCAGCAGCGGGTGGGGACAGCCCTACGAGCAGTACTTC.